This T cell receptor beta chain was profiled in a study of regulatory and conventional T cells in RAG deficiency. Study-wide findings and caveats: Shorter CDR3s in all patient subsets; >80% Treg-Tconv overlap in Omenn. Control T-cell subsets had markedly higher Shannon entropy and lower Simpson indices than RAG-deficient patients. In Omenn syndrome, sorted "Tregs" may be peripherally activated cells. Treg unique TCR beta sequences were about 92-fold fewer in Omenn syndrome and CID/AS patients than controls.

Sequencing used immunoSEQ multiplex PCR; TCRdb keeps in-frame clones, though not all of them. The table includes around 30,000 clones, about 95% detected once. There are 13 residues in the CDR3. Germline V lookup: CDR1 MNHEY, CDR2 SVGAGI. V dropped 0 bases and J dropped 4 bases, with 6 bases sitting between them. The sorted conventional CD4+ T cells were CD25-low and CD127-high, with genomic DNA sequenced. As to this clone: Its antigen is unknown.

This sample also belongs to another study, concerning regulatory T cells. That report notes: Amplification used 52 TRBV primers and 13 TRBJ primers.

This sequence was found in a human donor in good health. The sequenced material came from CD25- CD4+ T cells sorted from blood. The V call is TRBV6-5, the J call TRBJ1-2; D unclear. The CDR3 DNA reads as TGTGCCAGCAGTTACTCCGGGATCTATGGCTACACCTTC. This translates into CASSYSGIYGYTF.